The clone carrying this T cell receptor (beta chain) has a handful of counts. This entry comes from a study of Graves' ophthalmopathy and Graves' hyperthyroidism. Ophthalmopathy cases showed moderate-to-severe activity, scoring CAS ≥3 and NOSPECS ≥4, with duration under 3 months. The CDR3 has 24 amino acids. Germline V CDR1 and CDR2: SGHTA, FQGNSA. V was pared by 5 bases and J by 7 bases, with 42 bases between. TCR beta CDR3 regions were amplified from RNA transcripts. After a first-round RT-PCR with HTBI primers, a second-round multiplex PCR was run. TCRdb recomputed calls from the multiplex PCR reads with MiXCR, one row per CDR3 protein. The table records almost 750,000 distinct CDR3 sequences, around 40% of them present only once.

The chain couples TRBV7-2 to TRBJ1-6, with D perhaps matching TRBD1 (5 bases). The sequence was obtained from an adult man with Graves' ophthalmopathy. The specimen was peripheral blood. CDR3 nucleotides: TGTGCCAGCAGCCCACGCCTTGGGGGGACGGACGTCAGAGTTTGGGCAGACGTAAATTCACCCCTCCACTTT. It is translated as CASSPRLGGTDVRVWADVNSPLHF.